Sequencing of this T cell receptor beta chain was carried out in a study of shared clonotypes between healthy human individuals. Comment on this clone: Its target is not known.

Study findings and constraints: The sampled material consisted only of blood, and tissue repertoires are likely to differ.

Only in-frame clones appear in the TCRdb table, and some are missing; sequencing was by immunoSEQ multiplex PCR. The table lists around 2,000,000 clones, 90% to 95% of them singletons, with more than 0.1% in the top ten. The TCR was taken from a man aged 18 to 29 in good health. The source material was naive CD4+ T cells sorted from blood. The subset denotes: CD45RA+ positively selected.

CDR3 in DNA: TGTGCCAGCAGTGCAACGGGGGCTACTCAGCCCCAGCATTTT. Its protein product is CASSATGATQPQHF. The chain employs TRBV25-1 and TRBJ1-5; D is perhaps TRBD1 (6 bases). With 4 bases removed from V and 6 bases from J, the gap between germline ends came to 13 bases. The CDR3 runs 14 residues. Per the germline V gene, CDR1 is MGHDK and CDR2 is SYGVNS.